This TCR beta chain was sequenced for a study of cytomegalovirus exposure and HLA in healthy donors. Whole-study findings and limits: Links to common viral pathogens appeared, in a later analysis, for several of the most significant clusters. The study listed roughly 150 cytomegalovirus-associated TCR beta chains.

Germline CDR1 and CDR2: MRHNA and SNTAGT. V lost 6 bases and J lost 8, with 22 bases in between. The CDR3 length is 16 residues. Remarks on this clone: The antigen is not known.

It was with 60 Vbeta and 13 Jbeta primers that the PCR ran. The data were produced by immunoSEQ multiplex PCR, yet TCRdb's version contains in-frame clones alone and is incomplete. The sample shows around 150,000 clones, approximately 76% of them seen only once. Sample: PBMCs. The chain links TRBV6-4 to TRBJ2-2; D might be TRBD2 (6 bases). This receptor was identified in a man aged 55 to 70 in good health and CMV-seronegative. In nucleotides, the CDR3 is TGTGCCAGCAGCCTCTCCCGGGACCCCGGGACTGGGGAGCTGTTTTTT. As protein: CASSLSRDPGTGELFF.